This T cell receptor (gamma chain) is from a study of Vδ1+ human thymocytes. General observations from the study: Despite high sort purity, about a fifth of thymic T cell receptor delta sequences were Vdelta2. Unexpected Vdelta2 sequences could cause misinterpretation of bulk repertoire data. Thymic TRG and TRD repertoires appeared highly polyclonal, with Gaussian CDR3 length distributions.

This clone is labeled as medium-sized. No antigen is known for it. Different DNA sequences within this sample yield the same CDR3. The germline V gene has CDR1 EGSTGY and CDR2 YDSYTSSV. This CDR3 spans 12 amino acids. V gave up 5 bases and J gave up 3 bases; unmatched junction bases: 4. Sequences come from RNA converted to cDNA by reverse transcription. Multiplex PCR used pooled V-gene forward primers and a constant-region reverse primer to amplify CDR3s. TCRdb re-called the multiplex PCR reads through CATT. The sample consists of tens of thousands of gamma-chain clones, roughly 20% of them appearing once.

The J gene is TRGJ1 or TRGJ2, the V gene TRGV4. This receptor was identified in a boy younger than two who had congenital heart surgery. The sample consisted of Vdelta1+ gamma-delta thymocytes from the thymus. Subset defined: FACS-sorted CD3+ TCRalphabeta- TCRVdelta1+ TCRVdelta2- thymocytes. CDR3 residues: CATWGPYYKKLF. CDR3 DNA sequence: TGTGCCACCTGGGGCCCTTATTATAAGAAACTCTTT.